This TCR beta chain was sequenced for a study of T cell changes during pregnancy in multiple sclerosis (dated by TCRdb to between 2018 and 2021). At the level of the whole study: The study looked at changes in the T cell repertoire across pregnancy in women with multiple sclerosis.

CDR1 and CDR2 were assigned from the germline V gene (reference sequence) as SGHKS and YYEKEE. The CDR3 runs 16 amino acids, cysteine and phenylalanine included. The CDR3 DNA has 48 bases and is translated from base 1. V trim: 2 bases; J trim: 6 bases; unmatched bases: 8. Worth noting for this clone: What this receptor recognizes is not known. Base quality data are lacking; no much larger clone is found one base away.

Libraries were prepared through the immunoSEQ multiplex PCR assay. TCRdb's version of the immuneACCESS table is confined to in-frame rearrangements and falls short of the full clone set. An unresolved V gene accounts for under half of the shortfall where checked; the remainder is of unknown origin. The sample contains some 64,000 clones, 90% of them found a single time. The ten largest clones add up to less than 2.5% of the sample. This receptor was taken from a female donor in good health, enrolled as a control in a pregnancy study. Sequences were derived from peripheral blood, sampled in the second trimester of pregnancy. The rearranged segments are TRBV5-5 and TRBJ2-1; TRBD2 lines up with 10 middle nucleotides. CDR3 loop: CASSFLAGAKGNEQFF. The nucleotide sequence is given as TGTGCCAGCAGCTTCCTAGCGGGAGCAAAGGGCAATGAGCAGTTCTTC.